This TCR beta chain was retrieved from a study of T cells in localized non-small cell lung cancer. Generated by immunoSEQ multiplex PCR, the TCRdb table keeps only in-frame clones and is missing some. The sample contains some 71,000 clones, 84% of which appear only once. The material sequenced was peripheral blood, taken before any cancer treatment. The sequence was obtained from a female donor at least 60 years old with stage I lung adenocarcinoma.

CDR3 nucleotide sequence: TGTGCCAGCTCACTCGACAGGGCCCGCGACTATGGCTACACCTTC. This encodes CASSLDRARDYGYTF. The V gene is TRBV18, the J gene TRBJ1-2; 7 bases align to TRBD1. The CDR3 is 15 amino acids. CDR1 is KGHSH, CDR2 LQKENI, per germline. J lost 3 bases, V lost 4 bases, and 8 bases had no gene match. Variable domain in full (rest from reference TRBV18 and TRBJ1-2): NAGVMQNPRHLVRRRGQEARLRCSPMKGHSHVYWYRQLPEEGLKFMVYLQKENIIDESGMPKERFSAEFPKEGPSILRIQQVVRGDSAAYFCASSLDRARDYGYTFGSGTRLTVV.